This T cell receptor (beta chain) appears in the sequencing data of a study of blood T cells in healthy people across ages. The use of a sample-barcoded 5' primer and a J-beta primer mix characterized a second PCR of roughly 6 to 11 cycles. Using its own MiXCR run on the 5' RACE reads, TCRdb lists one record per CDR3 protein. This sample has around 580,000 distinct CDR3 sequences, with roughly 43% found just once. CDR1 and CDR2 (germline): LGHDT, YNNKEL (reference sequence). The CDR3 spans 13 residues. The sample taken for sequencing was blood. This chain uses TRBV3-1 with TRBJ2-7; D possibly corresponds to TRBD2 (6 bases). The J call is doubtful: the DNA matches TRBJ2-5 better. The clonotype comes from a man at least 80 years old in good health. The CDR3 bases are TGTGCCAGCAGCCAGCGGGGAGATGAGACCCAGTACTTC. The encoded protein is CASSQRGDETQYF.